A selection of T cell receptor beta chains follows, all from one sample in a study of regulatory T cells in long-lasting Graves disease. TCRdb passed the multiplex PCR reads through MiXCR, listing each CDR3 protein once. The sample gives 350,000 to 500,000 distinct CDR3 sequences, 14% of which show up once; under 20% is in the top ten. These data are also associated with another study on T cells in Graves' hyperthyroidism and ophthalmopathy.

The source material was peripheral blood mononuclear cells (PBMCs), sampled at new diagnosis, from a patient treated with antithyroid drugs. The receptors were gathered from a woman between 50 and 59 years old with Graves disease. Both conserved end residues are part of each CDR3. D genes are given only for firm matches. Not all rows give a size; the values are once, few, many and, for expanded clones, a class.

CDR3: CASSQGEGRTYEQYF; DNA: TGTGCCAGCAGCCAAGGAGAAGGCCGGACCTACGAGCAGTACTTC; V: TRBV3-1; D: .; J: TRBJ2-7; size: few
CDR3: CASMERDSGEQYF; DNA: TGTGCCAGCATGGAGCGGGACTCCGGCGAGCAGTACTTC; V: TRBV6-1; D: TRBD2; J: TRBJ2-7; size: many
CDR3: CATLTTSVSNTGELFF; DNA: TGTGCCACCCTCACCACTAGCGTATCGAACACCGGGGAGCTGTTTTTT; V: TRBV10-3; D: TRBD2; J: TRBJ2-2; size: .
CDR3: CASSPKRNQPQHF; DNA: TGTGCCAGCAGCCCTAAGCGCAATCAGCCCCAGCATTTT; V: TRBV11-2; D: .; J: TRBJ1-5; size: many
CDR3: CASTGRVVETQYF; DNA: TGTGCCAGCACGGGCAGGGTTGTGGAGACCCAGTACTTC; V: TRBV6-2/TRBV6-3; D: .; J: TRBJ2-5; size: many
CDR3: CASSHRQGAHRELFF; DNA: TGTGCCAGCAGCCACAGACAGGGGGCGCATAGGGAGCTGTTTTTT; V: TRBV3-1; D: TRBD1; J: TRBJ2-2; size: few
CDR3: CASSYHGPRGTEAFF; DNA: TGTGCCAGCAGTTACCATGGCCCACGAGGCACTGAAGCTTTCTTT; V: TRBV6-5; D: .; J: TRBJ1-1; size: many
CDR3: CASSRGGVDTQYF; DNA: TGTGCCAGCAGCCGAGGGGGCGTAGATACGCAGTATTTT; V: TRBV3-1; D: TRBD1; J: TRBJ2-3; size: many
CDR3: CASTNPGQGAGVGNEQLF; DNA: TGTGCCAGCACCAACCCCGGACAGGGGGCGGGGGTAGGGAATGAGCAGCTCTTC; V: TRBV7-9; D: TRBD1; J: TRBJ2-1; size: .
CDR3: CASSPRGLAGAAYNEQFF; DNA: TGTGCCAGCAGCCCGCGCGGACTAGCGGGAGCTGCCTACAATGAGCAGTTCTTC; V: TRBV3-1; D: TRBD2; J: TRBJ2-1; size: .
CDR3: CASSPDPFSGANVLTF; DNA: TGTGCCAGCAGCCCTGACCCCTTCTCTGGGGCCAACGTCCTGACTTTC; V: TRBV27; D: .; J: TRBJ2-6; size: .
CDR3: CSATLGTILTGELFF; DNA: TGCAGTGCTACCCTAGGGACTATCTTGACCGGGGAGCTGTTTTTT; V: TRBV20-1; D: TRBD2; J: TRBJ2-2; size: many
CDR3: CAIGGSSTGELFF; DNA: TGTGCCATCGGCGGGTCGAGCACCGGGGAGCTGTTTTTT; V: TRBV10-3; D: .; J: TRBJ2-2; size: .
CDR3: CASSSGTIRDEKLFF; DNA: TGTGCCAGCAGCTCCGGGACCATCCGGGATGAAAAACTGTTTTTT; V: TRBV5-4; D: .; J: TRBJ1-4; size: .
CDR3: CASSLVGRASNEQYF; DNA: TGTGCCAGCAGCCTCGTAGGGAGGGCGAGTAACGAGCAGTACTTC; V: TRBV7-9; D: TRBD2; J: TRBJ2-7; size: many
CDR3: CASSKTGTSRNEQFF; DNA: TGCGCCAGCAGCAAGACCGGGACCTCAAGGAATGAGCAGTTCTTC; V: TRBV4-1; D: .; J: TRBJ2-1; size: .
CDR3: CASSTGAVGSYEQYF; DNA: TGTGCCAGCAGTACAGGGGCCGTAGGTAGTTACGAGCAGTACTTC; V: TRBV28; D: TRBD1; J: TRBJ2-7; size: many
CDR3: CASSLWGRAEYEQYF; DNA: TGTGCCAGCAGTTTATGGGGCAGGGCTGAATACGAGCAGTACTTC; V: TRBV27; D: .; J: TRBJ2-7; size: many
CDR3: CASSRGPDSNQPQHF; DNA: TGTGCCAGCAGCCGGGGACCCGATAGCAATCAGCCCCAGCATTTT; V: TRBV13; D: .; J: TRBJ1-5; size: many
CDR3: CASNPSGGTGGQSGQPQHF; DNA: TGTGCCAGTAATCCCTCAGGAGGGACAGGGGGGCAATCGGGTCAGCCCCAGCATTTT; V: TRBV19; D: TRBD1; J: TRBJ1-5; size: .
CDR3: CASSLNRGPGETQYF; DNA: TGTGCCAGCAGCTTAAACAGGGGGCCGGGAGAGACCCAGTACTTC; V: TRBV7-3; D: TRBD1; J: TRBJ2-5; size: many
CDR3: CSAREVDNYEQYF; DNA: TGCAGTGCTAGAGAAGTAGACAACTACGAGCAGTACTTC; V: TRBV20-1; D: .; J: TRBJ2-7; size: many
CDR3: CSASETSGTGEQFF; DNA: TGCAGTGCTAGTGAGACTAGCGGGACGGGAGAGCAGTTCTTC; V: TRBV20-1; D: TRBD2; J: TRBJ2-1; size: many
CDR3: CASGLGNTEAFF; DNA: TGTGCTAGTGGTTTGGGCAACACTGAAGCTTTCTTT; V: TRBV12-5; D: .; J: TRBJ1-1; size: many
CDR3: CASSMWGEQFF; DNA: TGTGCCAGTAGTATGTGGGGGGAGCAGTTCTTC; V: TRBV19; D: .; J: TRBJ2-1; size: .
CDR3: CASEPGTSGGSAIIDEQFF; DNA: TGTGCCAGCGAACCCGGGACTAGCGGGGGAAGCGCCATAATTGATGAGCAGTTCTTC; V: TRBV2; D: TRBD2; J: TRBJ2-1; size: many
CDR3: CSAFNRENSPLHF; DNA: TGCAGTGCTTTTAACAGGGAAAATTCACCCCTCCACTTT; V: TRBV20-1; D: .; J: TRBJ1-6; size: .
CDR3: CASSVGPGQYNEQFF; DNA: TGTGCCAGCAGCGTGGGTCCGGGACAGTACAATGAGCAGTTCTTC; V: TRBV7-7; D: TRBD1; J: TRBJ2-1; size: many
CDR3: CASSSGETIREQYF; DNA: TGCGCCAGCAGCTCTGGGGAGACTATACGGGAGCAGTACTTC; V: TRBV5-1; D: .; J: TRBJ2-7; size: .
CDR3: CASSLVGVMNTEAFF; DNA: TGTGCCAGCAGCTTAGTGGGGGTGATGAACACTGAAGCTTTCTTT; V: TRBV7-9; D: .; J: TRBJ1-1; size: many
CDR3: CASSEPGLAPGANVLTF; DNA: TGTGCCAGCAGTGAGCCCGGACTAGCTCCTGGGGCCAACGTCCTGACTTTC; V: TRBV6-1; D: TRBD2; J: TRBJ2-6; size: few
CDR3: CASSLTSRPSGTAHEQYF; DNA: TGTGCCAGCAGCTTAACCTCCCGGCCTAGCGGGACGGCCCACGAGCAGTACTTC; V: TRBV7-9; D: TRBD2; J: TRBJ2-7; size: .
CDR3: CASSLNGRSFPTDTQYF; DNA: TGTGCCAGCAGTTTAAACGGGAGAAGTTTCCCGACAGATACGCAGTATTTT; V: TRBV12-3/TRBV12-4; D: .; J: TRBJ2-3; size: many
CDR3: CASSIWAGRITEAFF; DNA: TGTGCCAGTAGTATTTGGGCGGGGCGGATCACTGAAGCTTTCTTT; V: TRBV19; D: .; J: TRBJ1-1; size: .
CDR3: CSVDTGLDTQYF; DNA: TGCAGCGTTGATACAGGGTTAGATACGCAGTATTTT; V: TRBV29-1; D: .; J: TRBJ2-3; size: .
CDR3: CASSVAGTESSYEQYF; DNA: TGTGCCAGCAGCGTCGCCGGGACAGAGAGCTCCTACGAGCAGTACTTC; V: TRBV9; D: TRBD1; J: TRBJ2-7; size: many
CDR3: CSVEDLGQPQHF; DNA: TGCAGCGTTGAAGATCTCGGTCAGCCCCAGCATTTT; V: TRBV29-1; D: .; J: TRBJ1-5; size: few
CDR3: CASSVGAGGETQYF; DNA: TGTGCCAGCAGCGTAGGGGCAGGAGGGGAGACCCAGTACTTC; V: TRBV9; D: .; J: TRBJ2-5; size: many
CDR3: CASSYLAGNSDTQYF; DNA: TGTGCCAGCAGCTACCTAGCGGGGAATTCAGATACGCAGTATTTT; V: TRBV7-9; D: TRBD2; J: TRBJ2-3; size: many
CDR3: CASSFAGTRRGSPLHF; DNA: TGTGCCAGCAGTTTTGCCGGGACCCGCAGGGGTTCACCCCTCCACTTT; V: TRBV28; D: .; J: TRBJ1-6; size: many
CDR3: CASTVSWQGGNEQFF; DNA: TGTGCCAGCACGGTTTCCTGGCAGGGGGGCAATGAGCAGTTCTTC; V: TRBV6-1; D: .; J: TRBJ2-1; size: .
CDR3: CASSYTGEGRGRDTQYF; DNA: TGTGCCAGCAGTTACACAGGCGAAGGCAGGGGAAGGGATACGCAGTATTTT; V: TRBV6-2/TRBV6-3; D: .; J: TRBJ2-3; size: many
CDR3: CASSLDPGPDTQYF; DNA: TGTGCCAGCAGCTTAGACCCTGGCCCGGATACGCAGTATTTT; V: TRBV7-8; D: .; J: TRBJ2-3; size: .
CDR3: CASSKRAGTTYEQYF; DNA: TGCGCCAGCAGCAAGAGGGCGGGAACTACGTACGAGCAGTACTTC; V: TRBV5-1; D: .; J: TRBJ2-7; size: many
CDR3: CASSFARQGQGAYEQYF; DNA: TGTGCCAGCAGCTTCGCTAGGCAGGGACAGGGTGCCTACGAGCAGTACTTC; V: TRBV7-2; D: TRBD1; J: TRBJ2-7; size: many
CDR3: CASSPSGGRPPTQYF; DNA: TGTGCCAGCAGTCCGTCCGGGGGCAGGCCTCCGACCCAGTACTTC; V: TRBV6-1; D: .; J: TRBJ2-5; size: .
CDR3: CASSHAGGSSYEQYF; DNA: TGTGCCAGCAGCCACGCGGGAGGGAGCTCCTACGAGCAGTACTTC; V: TRBV7-2; D: TRBD2; J: TRBJ2-7; size: many
CDR3: CASSLGTGQAFF; DNA: TGTGCCAGCAGCTTAGGGACAGGACAAGCTTTCTTT; V: TRBV7-6; D: TRBD1; J: TRBJ1-1; size: many
CDR3: CAISTGTYNEQFF; DNA: TGTGCCATCAGTACCGGAACCTACAATGAGCAGTTCTTC; V: TRBV10-3; D: .; J: TRBJ2-1; size: many
CDR3: CASRQIIPGGPYYGYTF; DNA: TGTGCCAGCAGACAGATAATACCAGGGGGCCCTTACTATGGCTACACCTTC; V: TRBV28; D: TRBD1; J: TRBJ1-2; size: .
CDR3: CASSPTGLVNSYEQYF; DNA: TGCGCCAGCAGCCCGACGGGACTAGTCAATTCCTACGAGCAGTACTTC; V: TRBV5-1; D: TRBD2; J: TRBJ2-7; size: .
CDR3: CASSLFNIAKNIQYF; DNA: TGTGCCAGCAGTTTGTTCAATATAGCCAAAAACATTCAGTACTTC; V: TRBV28; D: .; J: TRBJ2-4; size: many
CDR3: CAISESKVLLNTGELFF; DNA: TGTGCCATCAGTGAGTCGAAGGTTCTGCTGAACACCGGGGAGCTGTTTTTT; V: TRBV10-3; D: .; J: TRBJ2-2; size: many
CDR3: CASSLREGLNEQYF; DNA: TGTGCCAGCTCACTGCGGGAGGGCCTCAACGAGCAGTACTTC; V: TRBV18; D: TRBD2; J: TRBJ2-7; size: many
CDR3: CASSQTGFGPQHF; DNA: TGTGCCAGCAGCCAAACAGGGTTTGGGCCCCAGCATTTT; V: TRBV3-1; D: .; J: TRBJ1-5; size: many